This T cell receptor beta chain is drawn from a study of T-cell reconstitution after alpha-beta-depleted transplantation in children. Whole-study findings and limits: Reportedly, alpha-beta T cells present about two months post-transplant originated from several hundred expanded clones of graft origin. Some patients showed high day-60 TCRbeta diversity, which derived from surviving recipient T cells and thymic progenitors. From newly produced T cells came most of the T-cell counts and diversity one year after transplant.

The library targeted TCRbeta and was prepared with unique molecular identifiers. TCRdb re-analysed the PCR reads in MiXCR, keeping a single row per CDR3 protein. This sample has some 600,000 distinct CDR3 sequences, with about an eighth found just once. To note about this clonotype: The antigen is not known.

V shed 1 base and J shed 7 bases, with 7 bases lying between them. The CDR3 is 13 residues long. CDR1 is LGHNA and CDR2 is YSLEER in the germline V gene. The sequenced sample was PBMCs, mostly from graft donor cells, obtained 360 days after TCRalphabeta/CD19-depleted stem cell transplant. This TCR was sampled from a male patient between 10 and 17 years old who had a stem cell transplant for acute myeloid leukemia, so the T cells may come from the graft donor. The rearrangement links TRBV4-3 to TRBJ1-4; no clear D gene. CDR3 protein: CASSQGLAEKLFF. The DNA for the CDR3 is TGCGCCAGCAGCCAAGGTTTGGCTGAAAAACTGTTTTTT.